The present TCR beta chain was sequenced within a study of identical twins. Whole-study results and caveats: Fewer insertions characterized abundant cord blood beta clonotypes, whereas memory repertoires showed none. Monozygotic twins shared more out-of-frame TCR alpha than recombination models predicted.

Only a few counts were recorded for this clonotype. The target antigen is unknown. MiXCR, applied by TCRdb to the 5' RACE reads, yields one record per CDR3 protein. The sample lists about 300,000 distinct CDR3 sequences, about 12% occurring once. The CDR3 is 16 residues long. The V and J ends lost 0 bases and 1 base respectively, with 12 bases between them. Germline-derived CDR1 and CDR2 are MGHRA and YSYEKL. These data also featured in a second study, about yellow fever vaccine responses in identical twins. That source adds: Reported findings indicate that twins' vaccine T cell responses seemed partially convergent, partially personalized.

The source is a woman aged 18-29 years in good health. Sequenced: CD8+ T cells sorted from blood. The V call is TRBV4-1, the J call TRBJ2-5; maybe TRBD1 (6 bases). CDR3 in DNA: TGCGCCAGCAGCCAAGATAGGTGGGGGCCCCAAGAGACCCAGTACTTC. Protein sequence: CASSQDRWGPQETQYF.